The clone carrying this T cell receptor beta chain was picked up many times. The data were taken from a study of T cells in Graves' hyperthyroidism and ophthalmopathy. Across the whole study: Before treatment of any kind, peripheral blood was taken at initial diagnosis.

With duration under 3 months, ophthalmopathy was active: Clinical Activity Score at least 3, NOSPECS at least 4. Uncontrolled infection, other autoimmune disease, pregnancy or lactation disqualified patients from enrolment. From less than 13 ml of fresh peripheral blood, PBMCs were isolated. Trimming removed 5 bases from V and 6 bases from J; junction bases left unmatched: 11. The CDR3 sequence is 16 residues long. Per the germline V gene, CDR1 is MNHEY and CDR2 is SMNVEV (reference sequence). The source material, RNA transcripts, was used to amplify TCR beta CDR3 regions. In the first-round RT-PCR of the TCR CDR3, the HTBI primer set was used. TCRdb called the multiplex PCR reads again in MiXCR, with one record for every CDR3 protein. The sample lists about 600,000 distinct CDR3 sequences, approximately 15% occurring once.

The chain links TRBV27 to TRBJ2-2; 8 nucleotides agree with TRBD2. Sequences were obtained from blood. The receptor's source is a young woman with Graves' ophthalmopathy. The CDR3, as DNA: TGTGCCAGCAGTCCGTTCATTCAGACTAGCGCCGGGGAGCTGTTTTTT. Its translation: CASSPFIQTSAGELFF.